Each of the 32 T cell receptor beta chains below was sequenced from the same sample in a study of ipilimumab plus nivolumab after autologous stem cell transplantation. Sequencing used immunoSEQ multiplex PCR; TCRdb keeps in-frame clones, though not all of them. Counted here are 20,000 to 25,000 clones, around four fifths occurring once; the ten biggest clones make up 20% to 25%. The sample here was PBMCs, taken in a trial of ipilimumab plus nivolumab as post-transplant consolidation. The source is a male donor with diffuse large B-cell lymphoma.

The rearrangement links TRBV6-6 to TRBJ1-1; TRBD1 might be the D (6 bases). Germline V CDR1 and CDR2: MNHNY, SVGAGI (reference sequence). This CDR3 is 16 amino acids long. Trimming took off 2 bases at V and 5 bases at J, with 18 bases between the two ends. The DNA for the CDR3 is TGTGCCAGCAGTTACGGGGCCGGGGGGCGTCGGACTGAAGCTTTCTTT. Translating gives CASSYGAGGRRTEAFF.

The count of this clone is one. The CDR3 loop reads CASSDKLASGGANPYEQYF. DNA for the CDR3: TGTGCCAGCAGCGATAAGTTGGCTAGCGGGGGGGCGAACCCCTACGAGCAGTACTTC. This rearrangement joins TRBV9 to TRBJ2-7, with 12 bases aligning to TRBD2. Germline assignment: CDR1 SGDLS and CDR2 YYNGEE. This CDR3 is 19 amino acids long. V lost 3 bases, J lost 2 bases, and 15 bases stayed unmatched.

The genes are TRBV5-5 and TRBJ2-7, with 7 bases fitting TRBD1. This CDR3 comprises 15 residues. V shed 0 bases, J shed 4 bases, and the junction held 7 bases outside the gene matches. Per the germline V gene, CDR1 is SGHKS and CDR2 is YYEKEE (reference sequence). CDR3 loop: CASSLDWGQRYEQYF. For the CDR3, the DNA is TGTGCCAGCAGCTTGGATTGGGGACAGCGGTACGAGCAGTACTTC.

The V and J genes are TRBV10-1 and TRBJ1-3; 8 bases line up with TRBD1. The junction had 13 bases not matched to a gene; V was cut back by 0 bases and J by 0 bases. Germline V gene data show CDR1 as WNHNN and CDR2 as SYGVQD (reference sequence). The CDR3 is 20 residues long. The CDR3 nucleotides are TGCGCCAGCAGTGAGTCCGACCTCACCCGGACAGGGTCCTCTGGAAACACCATATATTTT. Its protein is CASSESDLTRTGSSGNTIYF.

This chain uses TRBV11-2 with TRBJ2-3, with 11 bases matching TRBD2. After removal of 5 bases from V and 3 bases from J, the junction contained 7 bases not matched to a gene. The CDR3 sequence is 16 residues long. Germline CDR1 SGHAT, CDR2 FQNNGV. CDR3 in DNA: TGTGCCAGCAGCCCTTCTAGCGGGGGGCCTACAGATACGCAGTATTTT. Its translation is CASSPSSGGPTDTQYF.

The rearrangement joins TRBV11-1 to TRBJ1-4; tentative D call: TRBD1 (6 bases). CDR1 and CDR2 from the germline V gene are SGHAT and FQDESV (reference sequence). CDR3 size: 15 residues. With 5 bases removed from V and 8 bases from J, the gap between germline ends came to 18 bases. The CDR3 sequence: CASSPRTAEAEKLFF. CDR3 nucleotide sequence: TGTGCCAGCAGCCCGAGGACAGCCGAAGCCGAAAAACTGTTTTTT.

The rearrangement uses TRBV18 and TRBJ1-5; maybe TRBD1 (5 bases). Germline assignment: CDR1 KGHSH and CDR2 LQKENI. Deletions cut 0 bases from V and 7 bases from J, with 13 bases between. CDR3 size: 15 residues. CDR3 sequence (DNA): TGTGCCAGCTCACCACCGGGGCCAGGAGGGCAGCCCCAGCATTTT. Translation gives CASSPPGPGGQPQHF.

J is TRBJ2-7 and V is TRBV4-1; D is perhaps TRBD1 (6 bases). Germline assignment: CDR1 MGHRA and CDR2 YSYEKL. The V gene lost 3 bases and the J gene lost 3 bases, with 18 bases spanning the gap. The CDR3 has 16 amino acids. CDR3 nucleotide sequence: TGCGCCAGCAGCCAGGGGGACAACCGGGAAGGCTACGAGCAGTACTTC. Translating gives CASSQGDNREGYEQYF.

The rearrangement joins TRBV6-5 to TRBJ2-1, with unresolved D. This CDR3 is built from 14 residues. CDR1 is MNHEY, CDR2 SVGAGI, per germline. The germline V and J ends were trimmed by 6 bases and 4 bases, with 13 bases remaining between them. CDR3 nucleotide sequence: TGTGCCAGCAGAGAAACCCCCCGGTACAATGAGCAGTTCTTC. It is translated as CASRETPRYNEQFF.

This clone was seen only a few times. The V gene is TRBV4-1, the J gene TRBJ2-2; D possibly corresponds to TRBD2 (5 bases). Trimming removed 2 bases from V and 6 bases from J, with 13 bases in between. This CDR3 has 15 amino acids. Per germline, CDR1 MGHRA and CDR2 YSYEKL. CDR3 region: CASSQPVRAPGELFF. CDR3 DNA sequence: TGCGCCAGCAGCCAACCGGTGAGGGCGCCCGGGGAGCTGTTTTTT.

The rearrangement joins TRBV10-3 to TRBJ2-3, with D perhaps TRBD2 (5 bases). The CDR3 runs 14 residues. The V gene's germline CDR1 is ENHRY and CDR2 SYGVKD. The V gene lost 3 bases and the J gene lost 2 bases, with 9 bases spanning the gap. CDR3 sequence reads: CAISELVDTDTQYF. DNA of the CDR3: TGTGCCATCAGTGAACTAGTCGACACAGATACGCAGTATTTT.

CDR3 bases: TGTGCCAGCAGTCCTGACAGGGACGGTCTGGTGACAGATACGCAGTATTTT. Translation gives CASSPDRDGLVTDTQYF. The genes are TRBV27 and TRBJ2-3; 7 positions agree with TRBD1. Germline CDR1 is MNHEY and CDR2 is SMNVEV (reference sequence). The CDR3 length is 17 residues. V shed 5 bases and J 3 bases; nucleotides not matched to a gene: 14.

The chain employs TRBV5-1 and TRBJ2-2; D ambiguous. Germline CDR1 SGHRS, CDR2 YFSETQ. V lost 6 bases, J lost 2 bases, and 11 bases lay in between. The CDR3 consists of 14 residues. CDR3 region: CASNPDGNTGELFF. The CDR3 DNA reads TGCGCCAGCAACCCGGACGGTAACACCGGGGAGCTGTTTTTT.

V gene TRBV19 combines with J gene TRBJ1-1, with 7 bases identical to TRBD1. Germline V gives CDR1 LNHDA, CDR2 SQIVND (reference sequence). Germline trimming cut 4 bases from V and 1 base from J; bases unmatched to any gene: 3. The CDR3 is 14 residues long. CDR3 DNA: TGTGCCAGTAGTACGGGACAGTGGAACACTGAAGCTTTCTTT. This sequence encodes CASSTGQWNTEAFF.

This chain links TRBV11-2 with TRBJ2-5; D call uncertain. Deletions cut 2 bases from V and 5 bases from J, with 3 bases between. This CDR3 region has 11 residues. Germline values: CDR1 SGHAT, CDR2 FQNNGV. CDR3 sequence (DNA): TGTGCCAGCAGCTTATCGGAGACCCAGTACTTC. The encoded protein is CASSLSETQYF.

This clone was observed a handful of times. The chain carries TRBV6-5 and TRBJ1-2; 7 bases match TRBD1. V dropped 2 bases and J dropped 0; count of bases not matched to a gene: 6. Per the germline V gene, CDR1 is MNHEY and CDR2 is SVGAGI. The CDR3 is made up of 16 amino acids. The CDR3 reads CASSYHTGTANYGYTF. The CDR3 region has the DNA TGTGCCAGCAGTTACCATACTGGGACAGCTAACTATGGCTACACCTTC.

This clone was counted between two and nine times. The chain combines TRBV2 with TRBJ2-1, with D possibly being TRBD1 or TRBD2 (6 bases each). Germline assignment: CDR1 SNHLY and CDR2 FYNNEI. V was cut by 8 bases and J by 11 bases, with 16 bases left in between. This CDR3 is built from 12 residues. CDR3 bases: TGTGCCAGCTTACCCCCCGGGGGCCAGCAGTTCTTC. As protein: CASLPPGGQQFF.

This chain links TRBV19 with TRBJ1-4; the D gene is possibly TRBD1 (5 bases). The V gene's germline CDR1 is LNHDA and CDR2 SQIVND (reference sequence). This CDR3 has 16 amino acids. Trimming took off 8 bases at V and 3 bases at J, with 19 bases between the two ends. The CDR3 sequence is CASQDRGRGPNEKLFF. DNA for the CDR3: TGTGCCAGTCAGGATAGGGGTCGGGGCCCTAATGAAAAACTGTTTTTT.

The chain links TRBV6-5 to TRBJ2-2, with 7 bases identical to TRBD1. The CDR3 has 16 residues. The germline V gene has CDR1 MNHEY and CDR2 SVGAGI. The junction had 8 bases not matched to a gene; V was cut back by 2 bases and J by 5 bases. The CDR3 loop reads CASSYDRTGGTGELFF. CDR3 nucleotide sequence: TGTGCCAGCAGTTACGATAGGACAGGTGGTACCGGGGAGCTGTTTTTT.

The chain links TRBV25-1 to TRBJ1-2; D is possibly TRBD1 (5 bases). This CDR3 has 14 residues. V was pared by 2 bases and J by 4 bases, with 11 bases between. Germline values: CDR1 MGHDK, CDR2 SYGVNS. The CDR3 DNA is TGTGCCAGCAGTGAAGGGGGACGACCCTATGGCTACACCTTC. Amino acids: CASSEGGRPYGYTF.

The chain combines TRBV14 with TRBJ1-1; D ambiguous. Trimming pared 1 base from V and 1 base from J, leaving 7 bases between. The CDR3 contains 14 residues. The germline gives CDR1 SGHDN, CDR2 FVKESK. The CDR3 here is CASSQAQRNTEAFF. The CDR3 nucleotides are TGTGCCAGCAGCCAAGCACAGCGGAACACTGAAGCTTTCTTT.

The CDR3 region is CASSLRDREKEQYF. The CDR3 DNA follows: TGTGCCAGCAGCCTCCGGGACAGGGAGAAGGAGCAGTACTTC. The genes are TRBV5-4 and TRBJ2-7, with TRBD1 matching 9 bases. Germline V lookup: CDR1 SGHNT, CDR2 YYREEE (reference sequence). The CDR3 runs 14 residues. Germline trimming cut 4 bases from V and 7 bases from J; bases unmatched to any gene: 9. Complete variable domain (other parts from reference TRBV5-4 and TRBJ2-7): ETGVTQSPTHLIKTRGQQVTLRCSSQSGHNTVSWYQQALGQGPQFIFQYYREEENGRGNFPPRFSGLQFPNYSSELNVNALELDDSALYLCASSLRDREKEQYFGPGTRLTVT.

The rearrangement links TRBV30 to TRBJ1-4, with no clear D. V dropped 7 bases and J dropped 7 bases, with 19 bases sitting between them. CDR3 length equals 14 residues. Germline-derived CDR1 and CDR2 are GTSNPN and SVGIG (reference sequence). CDR3 protein: CALKRRGAREKLFF. In nucleotides, the CDR3 is TGTGCCTTGAAGAGGCGGGGAGCCCGTGAAAAACTGTTTTTT.

The rearrangement joins TRBV19 to TRBJ1-2; TRBD1 might be the D (5 bases). Looked up from germline, CDR1 is LNHDA and CDR2 is SQIVND (reference sequence). This CDR3 comprises 15 residues. Trimming shortened V by 7 bases and J by 5 bases, and 20 bases separated the two germline ends. CDR3 region: CASKPIATGLYGYTF. The DNA for the CDR3 is TGTGCCAGTAAACCCATAGCAACAGGCCTATATGGCTACACCTTC.

V gene TRBV19 combines with J gene TRBJ2-2, with no clear D. Trimming cost V 4 bases and J 5 bases, with 8 bases left between them. The CDR3 spans 13 residues. CDR1 and CDR2 from the germline V gene are LNHDA and SQIVND (reference sequence). The CDR3 protein is CASSTAPTGELFF. In nucleotides, the CDR3 is TGTGCCAGTAGTACCGCTCCTACCGGGGAGCTGTTTTTT.

This clone was seen a handful of times. This chain joins TRBV5-8 and TRBJ1-6; no firm D call. V was trimmed by 0 bases and J by 8 bases, leaving 12 bases between them. The CDR3 loop spans 15 amino acids. Germline CDR1 SGHTS, CDR2 YDEGEE. The DNA of the CDR3 is TGTGCCAGCAGCTTGGGACGGGCCTCCTATTCACCCCTCCACTTT. It specifies CASSLGRASYSPLHF.

This clone was seen just once. The chain uses TRBV11-1 and TRBJ2-3; D not resolved. Germline V gene data show CDR1 as SGHAT and CDR2 as FQDESV (reference sequence). Trimming pared 2 bases from V and 4 bases from J, leaving 7 bases between. The CDR3 contains 13 residues. CDR3 sequence: CASSLMVADTQYF. In DNA form, the CDR3 reads TGTGCCAGCAGCTTAATGGTAGCAGATACGCAGTATTTT.

The V call is TRBV7-2, the J call TRBJ1-6; TRBD1 is a possible D gene (5 bases). The CDR3 is made up of 18 amino acids. Between the trimmed V and J ends, which lost 6 bases and 1 base, there was a span of 19 bases. CDR1 SGHTA and CDR2 FQGNSA come from the germline V gene. Written as DNA, the CDR3 is TGTGCCAGCAGTCTTAGGTTGGGAGGGGCGTCCTATAATTCACCCCTCCACTTT. This gives the protein CASSLRLGGASYNSPLHF.

V usage is TRBV2 and J usage is TRBJ1-1, with D maybe TRBD1 (6 bases). Trimming removed 11 bases at V and 3 bases at J, with 19 bases between. The germline gives CDR1 SNHLY, CDR2 FYNNEI. The CDR3 extends over 14 amino acids. CDR3 in amino acids: CAYDGGPFDTEAFF. CDR3 nucleotide sequence: TGTGCCTATGACGGGGGGCCTTTTGACACTGAAGCTTTCTTT.

V is TRBV28 and J is TRBJ1-3; the D is unclear. Germline V gene data show CDR1 as MDHEN and CDR2 as SYDVKM. The germline V and J ends were trimmed by 3 bases and 0 bases, with 9 bases remaining between them. This CDR3 contains 15 residues. CDR3 amino acids: CASSLSKNSGNTIYF. DNA for the CDR3: TGTGCCAGCAGTTTGAGTAAGAACTCTGGAAACACCATATATTTT.

This chain uses TRBV7-8 with TRBJ1-2; D is possibly TRBD1 (6 bases). V shed 5 bases and J shed 5 bases, with 15 bases lying between them. Looked up from germline, CDR1 is SGHVS and CDR2 is FQNEAQ. The CDR3 is 14 residues long. The CDR3 nucleotides are TGTGCCAGCAGCCCTGACAGGAGGTCTTATGGCTACACCTTC. Protein sequence: CASSPDRRSYGYTF.

The chain carries TRBV7-8 and TRBJ1-1, with D possibly matching TRBD1 (6 bases). V gave up 4 bases and J gave up 4 bases, with 19 bases separating them. CDR1 SGHVS and CDR2 FQNEAQ come from the germline V gene. The CDR3 is 16 amino acids. CDR3 sequence reads: CASSSLTGYEVTEAFF. The DNA of the CDR3 is TGTGCCAGCAGCTCGCTCACAGGGTACGAAGTCACTGAAGCTTTCTTT.